This T cell receptor (beta chain) derives from a study of vaccination effects on CD4 cells after COVID-19. Germline assignment: CDR1 SEHNR and CDR2 FQNEAQ (reference sequence). V was shortened by 0 bases and J by 7 bases, with 15 bases between the two germline ends. This CDR3 comprises 15 residues. TCRdb keeps only in-frame clones here, not all; method: immunoSEQ multiplex PCR. The sample holds roughly 63,000 clones, 60% to 80% seen once. Regarding this clone: Antigen: not known.

Prior to sequencing, the ViraFEST assay stimulated PBMC with viral peptide pools, which expanded the antigen-specific CD4+ T cells. Following culture for about 11 days, CD4+ T cells were isolated. Each participant was administered two doses of either the BNT162b2 or the mRNA-1273 vaccine. Nucleocapsid antibody tests were negative, and the vaccine recipients had no prior SARS-CoV-2 infection. The V and J genes are TRBV7-9 and TRBJ1-2; no clear D. This TCR was sampled from a human donor who received a COVID-19 vaccine. This specimen consisted of CD4+ T cells from PBMCs cultured with HCoV-OC43 spike peptides, obtained after COVID-19 vaccination. Specified subset: HCoV-OC43 spike overlapping peptide pool stimulation. The CDR3 sequence is CASSLAQQTSSGYTF. The DNA of the CDR3 is TGTGCCAGCAGCTTAGCACAACAGACCTCCTCTGGCTACACCTTC.